This TCR beta chain was sequenced in a study of blood T cell repertoires in COVID-19. Germline V gene data show CDR1 as SEHNR and CDR2 as FQNEAQ (reference sequence). Between the trimmed V and J ends, which lost 1 base and 0 bases, there was a span of 16 bases. The CDR3 covers 17 residues. Libraries were prepared by immunoSEQ multiplex PCR; TCRdb keeps only in-frame clonotypes and omits some of them. The table includes roughly 250,000 clones, about 91% detected once. This sequence was found in a person aged 18 to 35 with COVID-19, enrolled during active disease. The chain has TRBV7-9 and TRBJ2-7; a possible D gene is TRBD2 (6 bases). The sequencing sample was made of peripheral blood. CDR3: CASSLGGWDLSSYEQYF. CDR3 DNA sequence: TGTGCCAGCAGCTTAGGGGGGTGGGACTTGAGCTCCTACGAGCAGTACTTC.